This TCR beta chain was identified during a study of vaccination effects on CD4 cells after COVID-19. Study observations and caveats: Late post-vaccination samples showed marked contraction of infection- and vaccine-induced clones.

Remarks on this clone: Its antigen is still unknown.

Having been cultured for about 10 days, the cells underwent CD4+ T cell isolation. Of the BNT162b2 and mRNA-1273 vaccines, participants received two doses of one or the other. Per the germline V gene, CDR1 is LGHDT and CDR2 is YNNKEL (reference sequence). The CDR3 consists of 13 residues. Trimming cost V 4 bases and J 3 bases, with 7 bases left between them. This table comes from immunoSEQ multiplex PCR, and its TCRdb copy is limited to in-frame clones, with some not included. The sample shows fewer than 40,000 clones, around 70% of them seen only once. This TCR came from a human donor who received a COVID-19 vaccine. The rearrangement uses TRBV3-1 (or the pseudogene TRBV3-2) and TRBJ1-5; a possible D gene is TRBD1 (5 bases). The sequencing used CD4+ T cells from PBMCs cultured without peptide, collected after COVID-19 vaccination. The CDR3 sequence is CASSPDTNQPQHF. In nucleotides, the CDR3 is TGTGCCAGCAGCCCGGACACCAATCAGCCCCAGCATTTT.